This T cell receptor (beta chain) was captured by sequencing in a study of shared clonotypes between healthy human individuals. The method was immunoSEQ multiplex PCR; TCRdb's version includes in-frame clones alone and lacks a portion of them. The profile covers 950,000 to 1,100,000 clones, with around four fifths appearing a single time and approximately 1.5% taken by the ten largest. This CDR3 contains 16 residues. V lost 5 bases and J lost 2; bases outside the gene matches: 9. The germline gives CDR1 SGHTA, CDR2 FQGNSA. Sequencing used memory CD4+ T cells sorted from blood. Sample subset: CD45RA-negative fraction. This chain connects TRBV7-2 to TRBJ2-3, with 8 bases that match TRBD2. This TCR was sampled from a man aged 18 to 30 in good health. The CDR3 reads CASSPQVAGITDTQYF. The CDR3 bases are TGTGCCAGCAGCCCCCAGGTAGCGGGGATCACAGATACGCAGTATTTT.